This T cell receptor (beta chain) emerged from a study of blood T cells in healthy people across ages. Study-wide results and limits: TCR beta diversity tracked closely with naive T cell percentage. Roughly linear declines in TCR beta diversity per million T cells occurred with age. Researchers said unsorted PBMCs prevented a conclusive naive versus antigen-experienced comparison.

The second PCR ran about 6 to 12 cycles with a sample-barcoded 5' primer and J-beta primers. Each CDR3 protein is one row after TCRdb ran MiXCR on the 5' RACE reads. This sample has about 1.6 million distinct CDR3 sequences, with about 35% found just once. Worth noting for this clonotype: The antigen remains unidentified.

V dropped 0 bases and J dropped 8; count of bases not matched to a gene: 8. The CDR3 contains 16 residues. CDR1 and CDR2 from the germline V gene are SGDLS and YYNGEE. Peripheral blood was drawn, roughly 10 milliliters per donor. The receptor comes from a woman in her 30s in good health. The material sequenced was blood. This sequence joins TRBV9 and TRBJ2-1, with 10 bases lining up with TRBD2. The CDR3 spells CASSVEAGGPKYEQFF. DNA for the CDR3: TGTGCCAGCAGCGTAGAAGCGGGAGGGCCTAAGTATGAGCAGTTCTTC.